These 17 T cell receptor beta chains came from one sample sequenced in a study of response to subunit inactivated influenza vaccine. TCRdb reprocessed the RT-PCR reads with MiXCR, giving one entry per CDR3 protein. This sample has about 620,000 distinct CDR3 sequences, with 10% to 12% found just once. This sample was also put to use in a study of T cells expressing NK-cell markers. That report adds: Libraries used 5'RACE template switching adding universal primer site and UMIs.

The source was PBMCs from blood, collected on the day of vaccination. The receptors here all came from a man in his forties or fifties who received an inactivated influenza vaccine.

The sample holds a few counts of this clonotype. This chain connects TRBV5-1 to TRBJ2-7, with D uncertain. The CDR3 has 14 residues. Germline CDR1 and CDR2: SGHRS and YFSETQ. Trimming took 2 bases from V and 0 from J, leaving 9 bases between them. Here the CDR3 DNA reads TGCGCCAGCAGCTTCGAACGACTCTCCTACGAGCAGTACTTC. Amino acid sequence: CASSFERLSYEQYF.

As regards this clonotype: The junction shows a germline mismatch at one end, possibly a read error. The chain combines TRBV5-1 with TRBJ1-2; D perhaps matches TRBD1 (5 bases). The CDR3 runs to 13 residues. Germline V gene sequence: CDR1 SGHRS, CDR2 YFSETQ. The CDR3 is CASRLAGNYGYTF. The CDR3 nucleotides are TGCGCCAGCAGGTTGGCAGGGAACTATGGCTACACCTTC.

The rearrangement links TRBV29-1 to TRBJ2-5; D gene ambiguous. Germline CDR1 and CDR2: SQVTM and ANQGSEA. V lost 4 bases to trimming and J lost 0 bases, with 9 bases between them. The length of the CDR3 is 13 residues. For the CDR3, the DNA is TGCAGCGTTGGAGGCCTCTACCAAGAGACCCAGTACTTC. This encodes CSVGGLYQETQYF.

This clonotype was counted a few times. This may come from a read error, since a much larger clone is one base off. The genes are TRBV12-3 or TRBV12-4 and TRBJ2-2; 7 bases fit TRBD1. The CDR3 is 15 residues long. Trimming cost V 5 bases and J 1 base; bases outside gene matches: 4. The CDR3 DNA reads as TGTGCCAGCAGTCACCGGACAGGGAACACCGGGGAGCTGTTTTTT. Encoded protein: CASSHRTGNTGELFF.

The V call is TRBV3-1, the J call TRBJ2-1; 11 nucleotides agree with TRBD2. Germline-derived CDR1 and CDR2 are LGHDT and YNNKEL (reference sequence). The ends lost 4 bases at V and 13 bases at J; junction bases unmatched: 9. This CDR3 comprises 14 residues. This chain's CDR3 is CASSPVLAGDNQFF. CDR3 in DNA: TGTGCCAGCAGCCCGGTACTAGCGGGAGACAACCAGTTCTTC.

This clonotype was picked up many times. The chain employs TRBV28 and TRBJ2-3; 11 bases match TRBD2. The CDR3 loop spans 17 amino acids. Germline V lookup: CDR1 MDHEN, CDR2 SYDVKM. The ends lost 6 bases at V and 4 bases at J; junction bases unmatched: 12. CDR3: CASSRLAGGNGADTQYF. Here the CDR3 DNA reads TGTGCCAGCAGCCGCCTAGCGGGGGGCAATGGGGCAGATACGCAGTATTTT.

The CDR3 is CSAEVGHQDTIYF. The CDR3 region has the DNA TGCAGTGCCGAAGTCGGACATCAGGACACCATATATTTT. The rearrangement links TRBV20-1 to TRBJ1-3, with D perhaps TRBD1 (5 bases). V lost 6 bases, J lost 8 bases, and 17 bases lay in between. Germline lookup yields CDR1 DFQATT and CDR2 SNEGSKA (reference sequence). This CDR3 comprises 13 residues.

The chain recombines TRBV12-3 or TRBV12-4 with TRBJ2-7; 9 bases fit TRBD1. The CDR3 is 15 residues long. V lost 5 bases, J lost 4 bases, and 9 bases stayed unmatched. The CDR3 DNA reads TGTGCCAGCAGTCCCGGGACAGGGCTGTTTTACGAGCAGTACTTC. Translating it yields CASSPGTGLFYEQYF.

This clonotype came up a few times. The chain carries TRBV18 and TRBJ1-5; a weak D match, TRBD1 (5 bases). Germline values: CDR1 KGHSH, CDR2 LQKENI. The CDR3 consists of 16 residues. The ends were cut back, 4 bases at V and 3 bases at J, with 16 bases in the middle. In DNA form, the CDR3 reads TGTGCCAGCTCACAGCTCCTCGGGGGTAACAATCAGCCCCAGCATTTT. Translation gives CASSQLLGGNNQPQHF.

V gene TRBV3-1 combines with J gene TRBJ2-7; 7 bases are a match to TRBD1. The ends lost 5 bases at V and 1 base at J; junction bases unmatched: 5. This CDR3 spans 14 amino acids. The germline V gene has CDR1 LGHDT and CDR2 YNNKEL (reference sequence). The CDR3 DNA is TGTGCCAGCAGCGACGGCAGGGGGTCCTACGAGCAGTACTTC. It is translated as CASSDGRGSYEQYF.

This sequence joins TRBV6-2 or TRBV6-3 and TRBJ1-1, with D uncertain. Germline V gene lookup returns CDR1 MNHEY and CDR2 SVGEGT. V lost 6 bases and J lost 5, with 19 bases in between. The CDR3 has 15 amino acids. As DNA, the CDR3 is TGTGCCAGCAGGAGGCTCGGACTCAAAGGGACTGAAGCTTTCTTT. Protein product: CASRRLGLKGTEAFF.

This clonotype has only a few counts. The CDR3 sequence: CASSFRQGGNNEQFF. CDR3 nucleotides: TGTGCCAGCAGTTTTCGTCAGGGGGGAAACAATGAGCAGTTCTTC. This chain uses TRBV12-3 or TRBV12-4 with TRBJ2-1, with D possibly being TRBD1 (7 bases). CDR3 length: 15 amino acids. Between the trimmed V and J ends, which lost 3 bases and 5 bases, there was a span of 14 bases.

This clonotype was seen a handful of times. V is TRBV6-5 and J is TRBJ1-2; D is uncertain. This CDR3 has 16 residues. Deletions cut 4 bases from V and 2 bases from J, with 17 bases between. Germline CDR1 and CDR2: MNHEY and SVGAGI. For the CDR3, the DNA is TGTGCCAGCAGTTTACAGAGTGCGCGGAAAAACTATGGCTACACCTTC. Translation: CASSLQSARKNYGYTF.

The V and J genes are TRBV2 and TRBJ1-6, with D possibly matching TRBD1 (5 bases). There are 15 residues in the CDR3. V was clipped by 2 bases and J by 7 bases, with 12 bases between them. CDR1 and CDR2 (germline): SNHLY, FYNNEI. As DNA, the CDR3 is TGTGCCAGCAGTGAATTGGGGCAGGGAAATTCACCCCTCCACTTT. Its translation: CASSELGQGNSPLHF.

This clonotype has just a few counts. This CDR3 reads CASSKQGLYEQFF. Written as DNA, the CDR3 is TGTGCCAGCAGCAAACAGGGGTTGTATGAGCAGTTCTTC. The chain joins TRBV28 to TRBJ2-1, with 7 bases fitting TRBD1. Germline CDR1 reads MDHEN; CDR2 reads SYDVKM. The CDR3 sequence is 13 residues long. V lost 6 bases to trimming and J lost 8 bases; unmatched junction nucleotides: 7.

The gene calls are TRBV7-2 and TRBJ1-1; possibly TRBD1 for D (6 bases). V was shortened by 0 bases and J by 5 bases, with 22 bases between the two germline ends. Germline V gene data show CDR1 as SGHTA and CDR2 as FQGNSA. The CDR3 sequence is 18 residues long. The CDR3 loop is CASSLADRRLSLGTEAFF. The CDR3 DNA reads as TGTGCCAGCAGCTTAGCAGACAGGCGACTTTCCTTAGGAACTGAAGCTTTCTTT.

This clonotype was detected only once. The chain has TRBV28 and TRBJ2-7, with TRBD2 matching 10 bases. V gave up 6 bases and J gave up 2 bases; unmatched junction bases: 10. This CDR3 is built from 16 residues. The germline gives CDR1 MDHEN, CDR2 SYDVKM. The CDR3 spells CASSRLAGGLPYEQYF. The CDR3 coding sequence is TGTGCCAGCAGCAGACTAGCGGGTGGCCTCCCCTACGAGCAGTACTTC. Supplemented by reference TRBV28 and TRBJ2-7, the full variable domain reads DVKVTQSSRYLVKRTGEKVFLECVQDMDHENMFWYRQDPGLGLRLIYFSYDVKMKEKGDIPEGYSVSREKKERFSLILESASTNQTSMYLCASSRLAGGLPYEQYFGPGTRLTVT.